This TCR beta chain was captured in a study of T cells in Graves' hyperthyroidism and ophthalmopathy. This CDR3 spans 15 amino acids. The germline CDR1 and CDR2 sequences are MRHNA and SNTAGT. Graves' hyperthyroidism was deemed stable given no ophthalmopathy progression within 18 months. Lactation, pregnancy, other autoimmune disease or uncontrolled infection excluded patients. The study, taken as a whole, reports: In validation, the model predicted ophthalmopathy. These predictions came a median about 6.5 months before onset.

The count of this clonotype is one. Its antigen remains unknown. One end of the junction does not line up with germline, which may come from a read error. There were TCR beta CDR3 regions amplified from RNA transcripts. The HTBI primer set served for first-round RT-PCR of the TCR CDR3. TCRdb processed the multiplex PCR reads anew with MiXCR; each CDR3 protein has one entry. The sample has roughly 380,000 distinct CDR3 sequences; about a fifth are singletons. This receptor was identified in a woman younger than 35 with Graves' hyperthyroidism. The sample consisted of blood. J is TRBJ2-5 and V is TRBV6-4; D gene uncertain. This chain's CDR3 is CASSYSTDRGETQYF. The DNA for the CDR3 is TGTGCCAGCAGTTACTCCACGGACCGTGGCGAGACCCAGTACTTC.